One T cell receptor (beta chain) is described in this entry. Its antigen is not known. The CDR3 length is 14 residues. V was cut by 6 bases and J by 4 bases, with 12 bases left in between. One entry per CDR3 protein results from TCRdb running MiXCR on the reads. The sample consists of around 740,000 distinct CDR3 sequences, roughly 35% of them appearing once. The data belong to a study of T cell repertoires in cytomegalovirus infection. Study findings and constraints: People with CMV and the relevant HLA were identified by cumulative public TCR beta family frequency.

The sequenced sample was PBMCs. This sequence originates from a human donor in good health (CMV status not recorded). Some clones in this sample may be carry-over from other donors' samples. The rearrangement links TRBV12-3 or TRBV12-4 to TRBJ2-2; weak D call: TRBD2 (5 bases). The CDR3 DNA reads as TGTGCCAGCAGCCGCCATGGGAGCACCGGGGAGCTGTTTTTT. Translation: CASSRHGSTGELFF.